These 10 T cell receptor beta chains came from one sample sequenced in a study of shared T cell receptors in the human thymus. The assay was immunoSEQ multiplex PCR, and TCRdb's table has in-frame clones only and misses some. The sample carries roughly 710,000 clones, 70% to 90% recorded once. This sample was shared with a second study, whose subject was human thymus T cells.

The sample taken for sequencing was thymocytes. The source is a girl less than two years old with a congenital heart defect.

The sample holds one count of this clone. This chain uses TRBV7-6 with TRBJ2-1, with D perhaps matching TRBD2 (5 bases). Germline lookup yields CDR1 SGHVS and CDR2 FNYEAQ. V was shortened by 1 base and J by 2 bases, with 9 bases between the two germline ends. This CDR3 is built from 15 residues. The CDR3 DNA reads TGTGCCAGCAGCTTAGAGAGCGGTCCCTACAATGAGCAGTTCTTC. Protein sequence: CASSLESGPYNEQFF.

The genes are TRBV21-1 and TRBJ2-1; the table names TRBD2, a call not compared with the DNA. TRBV21-1 is classified as a pseudogene. The CDR3 spans 18 residues. This CDR3 is CANRTGLAGGTSYNEQFF. CDR3 sequence (DNA): TGTGCCAACCGAACGGGACTAGCGGGGGGTACCTCCTACAATGAGCAGTTCTTC.

This chain links TRBV7-3 with TRBJ1-1; 9 bases line up with TRBD1. Germline V gene sequence: CDR1 SGHTA, CDR2 FQGTGA. V trimming: 0 bases; J trimming: 4 bases; junction bases outside the gene matches: 3. This CDR3 is 15 amino acids long. The chain's CDR3 is CASSLTGQGGTEAFF. The CDR3 DNA sequence: TGTGCCAGCAGCTTAACGGGACAGGGAGGCACTGAAGCTTTCTTT. Looking up the rest from reference TRBV7-3 and TRBJ1-1 gives the full variable domain: GAGVSQTPSNKVTEKGKYVELRCDPISGHTALYWYRQSLGQGPEFLIYFQGTGAADDSGLPNDRFFAVRPEGSVSTLKIQRTERGDSAVYLCASSLTGQGGTEAFFGQGTRLTVV.

V is TRBV4-3 and J is TRBJ1-6, with D unclear. The V end was cut by 1 base, the J end by 7 bases, with 5 bases between. The CDR3 is 13 residues long. CDR1 LGHNA and CDR2 YSLEER come from the germline V gene. The CDR3 nucleotides are TGCGCCAGCAGCCAAGTCGGGAATTCACCCCTCCACTTT. It is translated as CASSQVGNSPLHF.

This rearrangement joins TRBV2 to TRBJ2-1; 7 nucleotides align to TRBD1. Germline trimming cut 2 bases from V and 5 bases from J; bases unmatched to any gene: 9. CDR1 and CDR2 (germline): SNHLY, FYNNEI. The CDR3 is 16 residues long. CDR3 residues: CASSERSTGDDNEQFF. CDR3 sequence (DNA): TGTGCCAGCAGTGAACGGAGTACAGGGGATGACAATGAGCAGTTCTTC.

V gene TRBV5-1 combines with J gene TRBJ2-1; unclear D gene. Looked up from germline, CDR1 is SGHRS and CDR2 is YFSETQ. Trimming took off 0 bases at V and 0 bases at J, with 16 bases between the two ends. CDR3 length: 18 amino acids. CDR3 sequence (DNA): TGCGCCAGCAGCTTGGAGGTTTTACGGTCTAGCTCCTACAATGAGCAGTTCTTC. This gives the protein CASSLEVLRSSSYNEQFF.

V is TRBV7-9 and J is TRBJ1-1, with 9 bases lining up with TRBD1. Trimming removed 6 bases from V and 1 base from J; junction bases left unmatched: 12. The CDR3 is made up of 17 amino acids. Per the germline V gene, CDR1 is SEHNR and CDR2 is FQNEAQ (reference sequence). This CDR3 is CASSHPGQGYKNTEAFF. The CDR3, as DNA: TGTGCCAGCAGTCACCCGGGACAGGGCTACAAGAACACTGAAGCTTTCTTT.

The CDR3 is CASSPSEPSPDRVANYGYTF. DNA for the CDR3: TGTGCCAGCAGCCCATCAGAACCTTCCCCGGACAGGGTAGCTAACTATGGCTACACCTTC. The chain joins TRBV5-4 to TRBJ1-2; 8 bases align to TRBD1. There are 20 residues in the CDR3. CDR1 and CDR2 (germline): SGHNT, YYREEE (reference sequence). The J segment lost 0 bases and the V segment lost 4 bases, leaving 20 bases of the junction unmatched.

The chain carries TRBV14 and TRBJ2-3; tentative D call: TRBD2 (5 bases). Germline lookup yields CDR1 SGHDN and CDR2 FVKESK. This CDR3 contains 14 residues. The germline V and J ends were trimmed by 5 bases and 4 bases, with 13 bases remaining between them. DNA of the CDR3: TGTGCCAGCAGCAAACGAGGGAAGGCAGATACGCAGTATTTT. It codes for CASSKRGKADTQYF.

The chain combines TRBV4-3 with TRBJ2-3, with TRBD2 matching 10 bases. This CDR3 is built from 18 residues. Germline V gene lookup returns CDR1 LGHNA and CDR2 YSLEER. V lost 3 bases and J lost 12; bases outside the gene matches: 21. The CDR3 loop is CASSQDANTSGGGLGQYF. The CDR3 DNA is TGCGCCAGCAGCCAGGATGCAAATACAAGCGGGGGGGGCCTAGGACAGTATTTT.